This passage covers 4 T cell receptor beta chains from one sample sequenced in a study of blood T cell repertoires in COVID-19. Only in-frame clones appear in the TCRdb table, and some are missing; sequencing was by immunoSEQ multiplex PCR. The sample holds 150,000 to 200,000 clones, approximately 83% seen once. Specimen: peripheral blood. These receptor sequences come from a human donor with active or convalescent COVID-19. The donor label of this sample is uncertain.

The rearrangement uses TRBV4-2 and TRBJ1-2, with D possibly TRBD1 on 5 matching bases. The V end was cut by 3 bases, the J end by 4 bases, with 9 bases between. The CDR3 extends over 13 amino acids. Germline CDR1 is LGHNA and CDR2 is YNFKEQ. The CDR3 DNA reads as TGTGCCAGCAGCCAGACCAGGGCCTATGGCTACACCTTC. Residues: CASSQTRAYGYTF.

The CDR3 region is CSVDVRFGYTF. The CDR3 coding sequence is TGCAGCGTTGACGTGCGTTTTGGCTACACCTTC. The chain has TRBV29-1 and TRBJ1-2; D is unresolved. Looked up from germline, CDR1 is SQVTM and CDR2 is ANQGSEA. Trimming removed 3 bases at V and 7 bases at J, with 9 bases between. CDR3 length: 11 residues.

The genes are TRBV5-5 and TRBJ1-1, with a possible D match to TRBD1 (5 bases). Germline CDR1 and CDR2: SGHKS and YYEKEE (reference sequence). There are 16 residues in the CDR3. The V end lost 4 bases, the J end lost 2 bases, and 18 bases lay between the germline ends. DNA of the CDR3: TGTGCCAGCAGCCCTTTACCGGTCGGGGGAAACACTGAAGCTTTCTTT. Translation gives CASSPLPVGGNTEAFF.

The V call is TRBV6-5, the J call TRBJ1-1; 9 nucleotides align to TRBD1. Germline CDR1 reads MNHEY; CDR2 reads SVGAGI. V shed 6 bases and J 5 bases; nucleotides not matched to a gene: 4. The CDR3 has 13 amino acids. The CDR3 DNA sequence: TGTGCCAGCAGACACAGGGGGCGGACTGAAGCTTTCTTT. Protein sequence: CASRHRGRTEAFF.